This TCR beta chain derives from a study of T cell responses to AZD1222 COVID-19 vaccine. The CDR3 consists of 17 residues. Germline CDR1 SEHNR, CDR2 FQNEAQ (reference sequence). Trimming cost V 3 bases and J 5 bases; bases outside gene matches: 13. The data were produced by immunoSEQ multiplex PCR, yet TCRdb's version contains in-frame clones alone and is incomplete. The top ten hold 5% of the sample, which has 100,000 to 150,000 clones, roughly 91% seen once. Whether given at about 4 or about 12 weeks, second doses were pooled. A note on this clone: Its target is not known.

Study results and caveats: Baseline seropositivity characterized only six AZD1222 recipients. Females outnumbered males among donors, who were mostly white British; clonal diversity was possibly underestimated.

The TCR originated in an adult who received the AZD1222 COVID-19 vaccine. V gene TRBV7-9 combines with J gene TRBJ2-5; 9 nucleotides line up with TRBD1. The sequences come from peripheral blood, collected 28 days after the second AZD1222 dose. Here the CDR3 DNA reads TGTGCCAGCAGCTTCACTTCCGGGACAGGGTTTTTCGAGACCCAGTACTTC. Protein sequence: CASSFTSGTGFFETQYF.